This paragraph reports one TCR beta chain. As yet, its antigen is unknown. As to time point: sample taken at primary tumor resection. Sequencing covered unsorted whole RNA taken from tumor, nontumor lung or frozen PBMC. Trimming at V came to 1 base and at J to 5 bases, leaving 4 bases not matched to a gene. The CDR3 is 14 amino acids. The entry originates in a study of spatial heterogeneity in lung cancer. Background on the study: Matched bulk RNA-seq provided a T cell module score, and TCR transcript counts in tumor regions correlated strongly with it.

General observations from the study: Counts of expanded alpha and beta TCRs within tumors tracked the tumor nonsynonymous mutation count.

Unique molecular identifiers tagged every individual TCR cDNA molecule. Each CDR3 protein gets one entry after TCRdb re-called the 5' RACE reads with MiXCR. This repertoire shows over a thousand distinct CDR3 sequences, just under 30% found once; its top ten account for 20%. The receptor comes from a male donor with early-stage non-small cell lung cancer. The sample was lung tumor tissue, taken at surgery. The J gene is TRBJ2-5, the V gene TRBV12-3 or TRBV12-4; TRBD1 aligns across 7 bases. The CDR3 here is CASSLEGARETQYF. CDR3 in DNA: TGTGCCAGCAGTTTAGAGGGGGCCCGGGAGACCCAGTACTTC.